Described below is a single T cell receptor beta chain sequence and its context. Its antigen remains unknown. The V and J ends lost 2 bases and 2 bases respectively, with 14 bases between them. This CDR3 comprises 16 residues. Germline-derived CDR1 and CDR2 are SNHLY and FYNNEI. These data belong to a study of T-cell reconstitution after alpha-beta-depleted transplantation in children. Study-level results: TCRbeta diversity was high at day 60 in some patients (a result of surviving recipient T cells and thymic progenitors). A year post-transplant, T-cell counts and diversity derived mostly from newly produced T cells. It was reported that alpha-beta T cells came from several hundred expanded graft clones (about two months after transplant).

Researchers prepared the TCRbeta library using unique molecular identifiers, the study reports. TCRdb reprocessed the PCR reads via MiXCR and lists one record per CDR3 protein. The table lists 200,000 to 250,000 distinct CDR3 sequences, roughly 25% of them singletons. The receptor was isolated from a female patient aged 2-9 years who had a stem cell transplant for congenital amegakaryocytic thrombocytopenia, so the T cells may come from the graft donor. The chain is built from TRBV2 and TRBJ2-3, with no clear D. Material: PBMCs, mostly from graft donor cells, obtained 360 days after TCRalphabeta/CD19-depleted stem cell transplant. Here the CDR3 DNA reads TGTGCCAGCAGTGAACTACATAGGCTGGACACAGATACGCAGTATTTT. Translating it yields CASSELHRLDTDTQYF.